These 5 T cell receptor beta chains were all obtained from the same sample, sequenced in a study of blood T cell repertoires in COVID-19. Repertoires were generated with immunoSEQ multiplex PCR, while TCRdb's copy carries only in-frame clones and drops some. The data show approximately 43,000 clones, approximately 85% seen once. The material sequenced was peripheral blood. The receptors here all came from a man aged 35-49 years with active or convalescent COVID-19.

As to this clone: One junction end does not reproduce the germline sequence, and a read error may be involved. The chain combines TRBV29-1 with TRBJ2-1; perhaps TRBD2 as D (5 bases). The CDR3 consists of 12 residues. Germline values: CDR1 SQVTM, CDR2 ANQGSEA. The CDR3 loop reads CSVETSRLGEVF. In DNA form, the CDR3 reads TGCAGCGTTGAAACCTCTCGGCTGGGAGAGGTCTTC.

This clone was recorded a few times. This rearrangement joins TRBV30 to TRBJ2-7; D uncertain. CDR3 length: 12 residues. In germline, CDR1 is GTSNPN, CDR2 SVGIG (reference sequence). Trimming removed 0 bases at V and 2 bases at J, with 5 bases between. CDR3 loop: CAWSVATYEQYF. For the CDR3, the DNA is TGTGCCTGGAGTGTAGCCACCTACGAGCAGTACTTC.

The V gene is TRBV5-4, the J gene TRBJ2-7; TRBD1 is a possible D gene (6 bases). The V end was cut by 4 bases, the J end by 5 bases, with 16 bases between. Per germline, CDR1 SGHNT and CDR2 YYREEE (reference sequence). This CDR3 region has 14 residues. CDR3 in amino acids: CASSPEGVTHEQYF. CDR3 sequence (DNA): TGTGCCAGCAGCCCCGAGGGGGTAACCCACGAGCAGTACTTC.

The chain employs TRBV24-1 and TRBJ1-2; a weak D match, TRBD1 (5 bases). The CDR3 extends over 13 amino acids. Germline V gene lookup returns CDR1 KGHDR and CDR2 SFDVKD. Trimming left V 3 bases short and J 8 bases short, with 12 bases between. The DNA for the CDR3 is TGTGCCACCAGTGATAACAGGCGGGGAGGCTACACCTTC. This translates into CATSDNRRGGYTF.

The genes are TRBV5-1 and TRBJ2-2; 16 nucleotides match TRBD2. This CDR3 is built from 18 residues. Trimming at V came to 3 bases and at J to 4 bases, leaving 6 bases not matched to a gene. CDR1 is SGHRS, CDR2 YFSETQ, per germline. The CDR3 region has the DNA TGCGCCAGCAGCTCGGGACTAGCGGGAGGGCCTATCACCGGGGAGCTGTTTTTT. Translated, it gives CASSSGLAGGPITGELFF. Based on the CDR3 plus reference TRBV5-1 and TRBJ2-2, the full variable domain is KAGVTQTPRYLIKTRGQQVTLSCSPISGHRSVSWYQQTPGQGLQFLFEYFSETQRNKGNFPGRFSGRQFSNSRSEMNVSTLELGDSALYLCASSSGLAGGPITGELFFGEGSRLTVL.